This entry is about one TCR beta chain. The sample belongs to a study of cytomegalovirus exposure and HLA in healthy donors. The wider study: Earlier work reported 100 million or so unique TCR beta sequences from about 180 million T cells.

PCR used 60 Vbeta primers and 13 Jbeta primers. Assay used: immunoSEQ multiplex PCR; TCRdb lists only in-frame clones, some missing. This sample yields about 160,000 clones, of which 71% are seen a single time; more than 2.5% belongs to the top ten. Germline loops: CDR1 SEHNR, CDR2 FQNEAQ (reference sequence). V dropped 2 bases and J dropped 4 bases, with 16 bases sitting between them. This CDR3 is 16 amino acids long. V usage is TRBV7-9 and J usage is TRBJ2-3; perhaps TRBD1 as D (6 bases). The TCR was taken from a woman aged 25 to 39 in good health and CMV-seronegative. Sequenced sample: PBMCs. The CDR3: CASSLRDIFGPDTQYF. DNA of the CDR3: TGTGCCAGCAGCTTACGGGACATCTTCGGACCAGATACGCAGTATTTT.